Below are 21 T cell receptor beta chains sequenced from a single sample in a study of cytomegalovirus exposure and HLA in healthy donors. Researchers ran the PCR with 60 Vbeta and 13 Jbeta primers. TCRdb keeps only in-frame clones here, not all; method: immunoSEQ multiplex PCR. The table has 150,000 to 200,000 clones, about four fifths seen once; the top ten hold around 0.25%. Material for sequencing was PBMCs. The receptors were gathered from a boy younger than 18 in good health and CMV-seronegative.

This rearrangement joins TRBV18 to TRBJ1-2, with 9 bases lining up with TRBD1. CDR1 and CDR2 (germline): KGHSH, LQKENI. This CDR3 has 16 residues. The V and J ends lost 3 bases and 4 bases, in that order; junction bases with no gene match: 9. CDR3 DNA: TGTGCCAGCTCACCCAAAACCGGGACAGGGTCCTATGGCTACACCTTC. Translation gives CASSPKTGTGSYGYTF.

This clone appeared a few times. The chain carries TRBV5-1 and TRBJ2-7; TRBD2 aligns across 8 bases. This CDR3 spans 15 amino acids. The trim removed 2 bases at V and 4 bases at J, leaving 8 bases unmatched. The V gene's germline CDR1 is SGHRS and CDR2 YFSETQ. The CDR3 reads CASSLTSGDPYEQYF. The CDR3 DNA follows: TGCGCCAGCAGCTTAACTAGCGGAGACCCTTACGAGCAGTACTTC.

This sequence joins TRBV6-4 and TRBJ2-7; 13 bases are shared with TRBD2. V lost 2 bases, J lost 6 bases, and 13 bases stayed unmatched. Germline loops: CDR1 MRHNA, CDR2 SNTAGT. This CDR3 spans 18 amino acids. The CDR3 protein is CASSDRLTGTSGDGEQYF. The CDR3 coding sequence is TGTGCCAGCAGTGACCGACTTACTGGGACTAGCGGGGATGGCGAGCAGTACTTC.

The chain recombines TRBV25-1 with TRBJ2-3, with D perhaps matching TRBD2 (5 bases). Germline lookup yields CDR1 MGHDK and CDR2 SYGVNS. The CDR3 has 14 amino acids. V was clipped by 5 bases and J by 6 bases, with 15 bases between them. CDR3 sequence reads: CASSKEGLTDTQYF. The CDR3, as DNA: TGTGCCAGCAGTAAGGAAGGACTGACCGATACGCAGTATTTT.

To note about this clone: At one end, the junction sequence differs from germline, possibly due to a read error. This chain links TRBV7-9 with TRBJ1-1, with no clear D. The CDR3 is 15 residues long. Germline V lookup: CDR1 SEHNR, CDR2 FQNEAQ (reference sequence). For the CDR3, the DNA is TGTTCCAGCAGCTTCCTGAGGGAGTCGAACACTGAAGCTTTCTTT. This gives the protein CSSSFLRESNTEAFF. Based on the CDR3 plus reference TRBV7-9 and TRBJ1-1, the full variable domain is DTGVSQNPRHKITKRGQNVTFRCDPISEHNRLYWYRQTLGQGPEFLTYFQNEAQLEKSRLLSDRFSAERPKGSFSTLEIQRTEQGDSAMYLCSSSFLRESNTEAFFGQGTRLTVV.

The chain couples TRBV19 to TRBJ1-5; D not certain. This CDR3 has 14 amino acids. Trimming took off 2 bases at V and 6 bases at J, with 11 bases between the two ends. Looked up from germline, CDR1 is LNHDA and CDR2 is SQIVND (reference sequence). The CDR3 is CASSIRGIGQPQHF. The CDR3 bases are TGTGCCAGTAGTATAAGAGGGATCGGTCAGCCCCAGCATTTT. The full variable domain, completed using reference TRBV19 and TRBJ1-5, is DGGITQSPKYLFRKEGQNVTLSCEQNLNHDAMYWYRQDPGQGLRLIYYSQIVNDFQKGDIAEGYSVSREKKESFPLTVTSAQKNPTAFYLCASSIRGIGQPQHFGDGTRLSIL.

The gene calls are TRBV6-5 and TRBJ1-6, with TRBD1 matching 11 bases. Germline V gene data show CDR1 as MNHEY and CDR2 as SVGAGI. This CDR3 is built from 15 residues. V shed 6 bases, J shed 8 bases, and the junction held 6 bases outside the gene matches. DNA of the CDR3: TGTGCCAGCAGGGCACCGGGACAGGGGGATTCACCCCTCCACTTT. Translated, it gives CASRAPGQGDSPLHF.

V gene TRBV6-1 combines with J gene TRBJ2-5; D is undetermined. V lost 4 bases and J lost 1, with 10 bases in between. The CDR3 has 14 amino acids. Per the germline V gene, CDR1 is MNHNS and CDR2 is SASEGT. The CDR3 reads CASSVNLLQETQYF. CDR3 sequence (DNA): TGTGCCAGCAGTGTAAACTTACTCCAAGAGACCCAGTACTTC.

The CDR3 loop is CATSRYRGQEQYF. CDR3 coding DNA: TGTGCCACCAGCAGGTACAGGGGGCAAGAGCAGTACTTC. This chain uses TRBV15 with TRBJ2-7; TRBD1 aligns across 9 bases. CDR3 length: 13 residues. Germline trimming cut 3 bases from V and 7 bases from J; bases unmatched to any gene: 4. Germline V lookup: CDR1 LNHNV, CDR2 YYDKDF (reference sequence).

The V gene is TRBV29-1, the J gene TRBJ2-1; 12 bases fit TRBD2. The CDR3 covers 13 residues. Germline CDR1 SQVTM, CDR2 ANQGSEA. J lost 6 bases, V lost 6 bases, and 3 bases had no gene match. Here the CDR3 DNA reads TGCAGCGTGACTAGCGGGAGTTCCAATGAGCAGTTCTTC. The encoded protein is CSVTSGSSNEQFF.

This clone was seen only once. This chain uses TRBV5-1 with TRBJ1-2; the D gene is possibly TRBD1 (5 bases). Looked up from germline, CDR1 is SGHRS and CDR2 is YFSETQ. With 0 bases removed from V and 5 bases from J, the gap between germline ends came to 14 bases. The CDR3 length is 15 residues. In DNA, the CDR3 is TGCGCCAGCAGCTTGGGGGCCCCACGGGGGTATGGCTACACCTTC. Translating gives CASSLGAPRGYGYTF. The variable domain in full, completed from reference TRBV5-1 and TRBJ1-2, reads KAGVTQTPRYLIKTRGQQVTLSCSPISGHRSVSWYQQTPGQGLQFLFEYFSETQRNKGNFPGRFSGRQFSNSRSEMNVSTLELGDSALYLCASSLGAPRGYGYTFGSGTRLTVV.

The chain is built from TRBV2 and TRBJ1-5, with D maybe TRBD1 (6 bases). Deletions cut 5 bases from V and 0 bases from J, with 11 bases between. The length of the CDR3 is 15 residues. The germline gives CDR1 SNHLY, CDR2 FYNNEI. CDR3 in amino acids: CASSLWTDSNQPQHF. CDR3 nucleotide sequence: TGTGCCAGCAGTCTCTGGACAGATAGCAATCAGCCCCAGCATTTT.

The V call is TRBV4-1, the J call TRBJ1-1; D is perhaps TRBD1 (6 bases). This CDR3 has 15 residues. The V and J ends lost 8 bases and 0 bases respectively, with 16 bases between them. CDR1 MGHRA and CDR2 YSYEKL come from the germline V gene. For the CDR3, the DNA is TGCGCCAGCGACCGGGGGGGGGCTTTGAACACTGAAGCTTTCTTT. It yields the protein CASDRGGALNTEAFF.

The genes are TRBV6-4 and TRBJ2-1; D perhaps matches TRBD1 (6 bases). The V end was cut by 2 bases, the J end by 0 bases, with 11 bases between. The V gene's germline CDR1 is MRHNA and CDR2 SNTAGT. This CDR3 spans 16 amino acids. The CDR3 bases are TGTGCCAGCAGTGACAAGGGGACAAGCTCCTACAATGAGCAGTTCTTC. This translates into CASSDKGTSSYNEQFF.

The rearrangement joins TRBV7-4 to TRBJ2-7; D uncertain. The CDR3 contains 12 residues. Germline assignment: CDR1 SGHVT and CDR2 SQSDAQ. V lost 1 base, J lost 6 bases, and 7 bases lay in between. The CDR3 protein is CASSLGGSEQYF. The CDR3 DNA follows: TGTGCCAGCAGCTTAGGCGGCAGCGAGCAGTACTTC.

The V gene is TRBV7-8, the J gene TRBJ2-1; the D is unclear. Trimming took off 7 bases at V and 8 bases at J, with 24 bases between the two ends. The length of the CDR3 is 16 residues. Germline V lookup: CDR1 SGHVS, CDR2 FQNEAQ. CDR3 residues: CASIAPHGLSSDEQFF. The CDR3 nucleotides are TGTGCCAGCATAGCCCCTCACGGCTTATCCAGCGATGAGCAGTTCTTC.

The chain couples TRBV9 to TRBJ1-1; D may be TRBD1 (5 bases). The CDR3 totals 15 residues. Trimming cost V 2 bases and J 4 bases, with 15 bases left between them. Per germline, CDR1 SGDLS and CDR2 YYNGEE. The CDR3 DNA follows: TGTGCCAGCAGCGTCAGCCAGGGAGGGAGCACTGAAGCTTTCTTT. This gives the protein CASSVSQGGSTEAFF. The complete variable domain, with remaining parts taken from reference TRBV9 and TRBJ1-1, reads DSGVTQTPKHLITATGQRVTLRCSPRSGDLSVYWYQQSLDQGLQFLIQYYNGEERAKGNILERFSAQQFPDLHSELNLSSLELGDSALYFCASSVSQGGSTEAFFGQGTRLTVV.

The chain combines TRBV9 with TRBJ2-2, with TRBD2 as a possible D gene (6 bases). CDR1 SGDLS and CDR2 YYNGEE come from the germline V gene. This CDR3 spans 13 amino acids. V shed 4 bases and J shed 7 bases, with 11 bases lying between them. CDR3 sequence reads: CASSPGTRGELFF. DNA of the CDR3: TGTGCCAGCAGCCCGGGGACTCGCGGGGAGCTGTTTTTT.

On this clone: One end of the junction fails to match germline, which may point to a read error. The chain links TRBV28 to TRBJ2-7; D is possibly TRBD1 (5 bases). Germline-derived CDR1 and CDR2 are MDHEN and SYDVKM. CDR3 length equals 16 residues. The CDR3 spells CASSLKGLLINYGQYF. The CDR3 bases are TGTGCCAGCAGTTTGAAGGGGCTCCTAATAAACTACGGGCAGTACTTC.

This chain connects TRBV6-1 to TRBJ1-2, with 8 bases that match TRBD1. CDR1 is MNHNS and CDR2 is SASEGT in the germline V gene. V gave up 6 bases and J gave up 4 bases; unmatched junction bases: 7. This CDR3 spans 14 amino acids. The CDR3 bases are TGTGCCAGCAGGGGACCGACAGGGGCCTATGGCTACACCTTC. As protein: CASRGPTGAYGYTF.

J is TRBJ2-4 and V is TRBV7-9; possibly TRBD1 for D (5 bases). The CDR3 sequence is 17 residues long. The germline V gene encodes CDR1 SEHNR and CDR2 FQNEAQ (reference sequence). V gave up 1 base and J gave up 0 bases, with 13 bases separating them. Written as DNA, the CDR3 is TGTGCCAGCAGCTTAGTACACGACAGCCTAGCCAAAAACATTCAGTACTTC. Protein product: CASSLVHDSLAKNIQYF. The full variable domain, rest sourced from reference TRBV7-9 and TRBJ2-4, is DTGVSQNPRHKITKRGQNVTFRCDPISEHNRLYWYRQTLGQGPEFLTYFQNEAQLEKSRLLSDRFSAERPKGSFSTLEIQRTEQGDSAMYLCASSLVHDSLAKNIQYFGAGTRLSVL.